Each of the 20 T cell receptor beta chains below was sequenced from the same sample in a study of cytomegalovirus exposure and HLA in healthy donors. The table came from immunoSEQ multiplex PCR; TCRdb's copy has only in-frame clones and leaves some out. The sample has 100,000 to 120,000 clones; more than 75% are singletons. The sequenced material came from PBMCs. The receptors here all came from a woman in her 30s in good health and CMV-seropositive.

This chain uses TRBV30 with TRBJ2-3, with 12 bases that match TRBD2. CDR3 length equals 14 residues. V shed 0 bases and J 7 bases; nucleotides not matched to a gene: 2. The germline gives CDR1 GTSNPN, CDR2 SVGIG (reference sequence). As DNA, the CDR3 is TGTGCCTGGAGTGTGACTAGCGGGAGAAATACGCAGTATTTT. Translated, it gives CAWSVTSGRNTQYF.

The chain employs TRBV6-5 and TRBJ2-1, with 10 positions matching TRBD1. The CDR3 runs to 15 residues. CDR1 MNHEY and CDR2 SVGAGI come from the germline V gene. The trim removed 4 bases at V and 5 bases at J, leaving 5 bases unmatched. The CDR3 region is CASSSGTGVHNEQFF. As DNA, the CDR3 is TGTGCCAGCAGTTCCGGGACAGGGGTGCACAATGAGCAGTTCTTC.

The chain combines TRBV4-3 with TRBJ2-1; no definite D call. This CDR3 spans 13 amino acids. The V end was cut by 3 bases, the J end by 10 bases, with 13 bases between. From germline, CDR1 is LGHNA and CDR2 YSLEER. The CDR3 is CASSHPPPVEQFF. The CDR3 DNA reads TGCGCCAGCAGCCACCCCCCCCCAGTGGAGCAGTTCTTC.

This sequence joins TRBV27 and TRBJ1-1; no firm D call. This CDR3 comprises 14 residues. Deletions cut 5 bases from V and 3 bases from J, with 13 bases between. Germline loops: CDR1 MNHEY, CDR2 SMNVEV (reference sequence). This chain's CDR3 is CASSPRGWDTEAFF. The CDR3 DNA reads as TGTGCCAGCAGTCCCCGAGGCTGGGACACTGAAGCTTTCTTT.

The rearrangement uses TRBV15 and TRBJ1-5, with no clear D. The V gene lost 0 bases and the J gene lost 6 bases, with 9 bases spanning the gap. The CDR3 contains 14 residues. Germline CDR1 reads LNHNV; CDR2 reads YYDKDF (reference sequence). CDR3 nucleotide sequence: TGTGCCACCAGCAGAGAAGGCCACAGTCAGCCCCAGCATTTT. Translation: CATSREGHSQPQHF.

This rearrangement joins TRBV23-1 to TRBJ1-5; D remains unclear. TRBV23-1 is assigned to the ORF class and has an uncertain function. The V end lost 3 bases, the J end lost 2 bases, and 8 bases lay between the germline ends. The CDR3 contains 14 residues. The CDR3 region has the DNA TGCGCCAGCAGTCATTTTCCAGGCAATCAGCCCCAGCATTTT. Encoded protein: CASSHFPGNQPQHF.

This sequence joins TRBV5-1 and TRBJ2-2; maybe TRBD2 (6 bases). The CDR3 covers 15 residues. The germline V gene has CDR1 SGHRS and CDR2 YFSETQ. Trimming left V 1 base short and J 1 base short, with 8 bases between. The CDR3 DNA reads TGCGCCAGCAGCTTGCAGGGACTGAACACCGGGGAGCTGTTTTTT. Its translation is CASSLQGLNTGELFF.

This chain joins TRBV5-5 and TRBJ1-5, with D perhaps matching TRBD1 (5 bases). The V and J ends lost 0 bases and 9 bases respectively, with 22 bases between them. The V gene's germline CDR1 is SGHKS and CDR2 YYEKEE (reference sequence). The CDR3 contains 17 residues. As DNA, the CDR3 is TGTGCCAGCAGCTTGGGGGTGACCGGGACTCAGTCGGGGCCCCAGCATTTT. Translating it yields CASSLGVTGTQSGPQHF.

This clone appeared a few times. The chain couples TRBV6-5 to TRBJ2-1, with 7 bases fitting TRBD2. V shed 6 bases, J shed 9 bases, and the junction held 11 bases outside the gene matches. Germline CDR1 reads MNHEY; CDR2 reads SVGAGI. The CDR3 is made up of 14 amino acids. This CDR3 reads CASRPPQRGSEQFF. The CDR3 nucleotides read TGTGCCAGCAGACCCCCCCAGCGGGGAAGTGAGCAGTTCTTC.

The chain couples TRBV30 to TRBJ1-4; possibly TRBD1 for D (6 bases). CDR1 and CDR2 from the germline V gene are GTSNPN and SVGIG (reference sequence). Trimming shortened V by 6 bases and J by 3 bases, and 20 bases separated the two germline ends. This CDR3 region has 16 residues. CDR3 sequence: CACGSGGAWSNEKLFF. The CDR3, as DNA: TGTGCCTGCGGTTCTGGGGGGGCGTGGTCTAATGAAAAACTGTTTTTT.

CDR3 DNA sequence: TGTGCCAGCAGTCTTAGGGGTGGCAAAAACATTCAGTACTTC. Translated: CASSLRGGKNIQYF. This chain connects TRBV13 to TRBJ2-4; D perhaps matches TRBD1 (5 bases). V dropped 6 bases and J dropped 3 bases, with 12 bases sitting between them. The CDR3 contains 14 residues. Germline lookup yields CDR1 PRHDT and CDR2 FYEKMQ (reference sequence).

The chain has TRBV15 and TRBJ1-5; 9 bases align to TRBD1. Germline V gene lookup returns CDR1 LNHNV and CDR2 YYDKDF (reference sequence). With 3 bases clipped from V and 6 bases from J, the junction kept 0 bases outside the gene matches. This CDR3 spans 13 amino acids. The CDR3 sequence: CATSRTGGQPQHF. The CDR3 DNA sequence: TGTGCCACCAGCAGGACAGGGGGTCAGCCCCAGCATTTT.

The chain uses TRBV6-5 and TRBJ2-3; 8 bases match TRBD2. The germline CDR1 and CDR2 sequences are MNHEY and SVGAGI. The CDR3 covers 14 residues. The trim removed 10 bases at V and 4 bases at J, leaving 10 bases unmatched. CDR3 sequence (DNA): TGTGCCACCGGGGACGCGGGGGGTTCAGATACGCAGTATTTT. Protein sequence: CATGDAGGSDTQYF.

This chain uses TRBV27 with TRBJ2-5, with 7 bases lining up with TRBD2. Germline V gene data show CDR1 as MNHEY and CDR2 as SMNVEV (reference sequence). The length of the CDR3 is 14 residues. V dropped 5 bases and J dropped 0; count of bases not matched to a gene: 3. CDR3 sequence reads: CASSNLADQETQYF. The CDR3 DNA is TGTGCCAGCAGTAACCTAGCGGACCAAGAGACCCAGTACTTC.

The chain has TRBV4-1 and TRBJ1-1; D call uncertain. The CDR3 loop spans 15 amino acids. The germline V gene has CDR1 MGHRA and CDR2 YSYEKL. V dropped 2 bases and J dropped 5 bases, with 15 bases sitting between them. CDR3 residues: CASSQYLSSGTEAFF. The CDR3 DNA reads as TGCGCCAGCAGCCAATATTTGTCGTCCGGGACTGAAGCTTTCTTT.

The rearrangement uses TRBV19 and TRBJ1-5; 10 bases are shared with TRBD1. CDR1 is LNHDA, CDR2 SQIVND, per germline (reference sequence). V shed 7 bases, J shed 3 bases, and the junction held 12 bases outside the gene matches. CDR3 size: 17 residues. The CDR3 reads CASTMTGGRDINQPQHF. CDR3 bases: TGTGCCAGTACCATGACAGGGGGCAGGGATATCAATCAGCCCCAGCATTTT.

This chain links TRBV4-1 with TRBJ2-5; the match to TRBD2 covers 11 bases. The CDR3 runs 17 residues. Germline-derived CDR1 and CDR2 are MGHRA and YSYEKL. The ends lost 1 base at V and 3 bases at J; junction bases unmatched: 7. CDR3 sequence reads: CASSQGLAGMSKETQYF. The CDR3, as DNA: TGCGCCAGCAGCCAAGGACTAGCGGGAATGTCCAAAGAGACCCAGTACTTC.

The rearrangement uses TRBV29-1 and TRBJ1-2; TRBD1 agrees at 7 bases. Germline V gives CDR1 SQVTM, CDR2 ANQGSEA. The CDR3 spans 12 residues. Germline trimming cut 4 bases from V and 4 bases from J; bases unmatched to any gene: 3. The CDR3 region is CSVATGAYGYTF. The CDR3 DNA is TGCAGCGTTGCTACAGGGGCCTATGGCTACACCTTC.

The chain links TRBV2 to TRBJ1-2; D may be TRBD1 (6 bases). CDR1 is SNHLY, CDR2 FYNNEI, per germline. The ends were cut back, 2 bases at V and 8 bases at J, with 15 bases in the middle. CDR3 length equals 14 residues. As DNA, the CDR3 is TGTGCCAGCAGTGAACAGGGGCCGGCCGTGGGCTACACCTTC. Its translation is CASSEQGPAVGYTF.

V usage is TRBV4-1 and J usage is TRBJ2-1; no clear D. V was cut by 3 bases and J by 2 bases, with 17 bases left in between. The CDR3 has 17 amino acids. Germline lookup yields CDR1 MGHRA and CDR2 YSYEKL. CDR3 region: CASSHESRREAYNEQFF. In DNA, the CDR3 is TGCGCCAGCAGCCACGAATCTAGGCGCGAGGCCTACAATGAGCAGTTCTTC.